These 11 T cell receptor beta chains were sequenced from one sample in a study of blood T cell repertoires in COVID-19 (dated by TCRdb to about 2020). Library preparation used the immunoSEQ multiplex PCR assay. TCRdb limited this immuneACCESS table to in-frame rearrangements with V and J called. A share of clones is missing; checked studies link under half to unresolved V genes, and the rest is unexplained. Recorded for this sample are about 260,000 clones; just under 90% of them occurred a single time. Of the sample, over 3.5% falls within the top ten clones. The source material was PBMCs or T cells enriched from blood (not recorded which). These receptors all stem from a woman aged 30 to 39 with acute COVID-19.

This chain links TRBV5-6 with TRBJ1-2; TRBD1 matches at 8 bases. The CDR3 contains 15 residues. The V and J ends lost 0 bases and 4 bases, in that order; junction bases with no gene match: 5. Germline V lookup: CDR1 SGHDT, CDR2 YYEEEE. This chain's CDR3 is CASSLADRAPYGYTF. The CDR3 nucleotides read TGTGCCAGCAGCTTGGCGGACAGGGCCCCCTATGGCTACACCTTC.

The chain uses TRBV19 and TRBJ2-7, with D maybe TRBD1 (7 bases). V was cut by 4 bases and J by 4 bases, with 14 bases left in between. CDR1 and CDR2 from the germline V gene are LNHDA and SQIVND (reference sequence). This CDR3 is 14 amino acids long. The CDR3 DNA is TGTGCCAGTAGTAACCGGGACAGCGGGTACGAGCAGTACTTC. It encodes CASSNRDSGYEQYF.

The chain couples TRBV29-1 to TRBJ2-7; TRBD1 aligns across 8 bases. Germline CDR1 SQVTM, CDR2 ANQGSEA. With 5 bases clipped from V and 2 bases from J, the junction kept 5 bases outside the gene matches. The CDR3 is 13 amino acids. CDR3 DNA sequence: TGCAGCGTTACCGAGGACAGGGCCTACGAGCAGTACTTC. Translated, it gives CSVTEDRAYEQYF.

V is TRBV5-4 and J is TRBJ1-2; 8 nucleotides agree with TRBD1. J lost 3 bases, V lost 3 bases, and 7 bases had no gene match. CDR3 size: 15 residues. From germline, CDR1 is SGHNT and CDR2 YYREEE (reference sequence). CDR3 coding DNA: TGTGCCAGCAGCTCGGCCGGGGGACAGGACTATGGCTACACCTTC. It encodes CASSSAGGQDYGYTF. Variable domain in full (rest from reference TRBV5-4 and TRBJ1-2): ETGVTQSPTHLIKTRGQQVTLRCSSQSGHNTVSWYQQALGQGPQFIFQYYREEENGRGNFPPRFSGLQFPNYSSELNVNALELDDSALYLCASSSAGGQDYGYTFGSGTRLTVV.

The V gene is TRBV19, the J gene TRBJ2-7, with TRBD2 matching over 9 bases. This CDR3 contains 16 residues. Germline V lookup: CDR1 LNHDA, CDR2 SQIVND (reference sequence). The trim removed 4 bases at V and 6 bases at J, leaving 13 bases unmatched. This CDR3 is CASSSASGISPREQYF. In nucleotides, the CDR3 is TGTGCCAGTAGTAGCGCTAGCGGGATTTCGCCTCGCGAGCAGTACTTC.

The gene calls are TRBV9 and TRBJ2-7; a possible D gene is TRBD2 (6 bases). The CDR3 has 15 amino acids. CDR1 SGDLS and CDR2 YYNGEE come from the germline V gene. V was cut by 0 bases and J by 0 bases, with 10 bases left in between. Here the CDR3 reads CASSVAGDGSYEQYF. DNA for the CDR3: TGTGCCAGCAGCGTAGCGGGGGACGGCTCCTACGAGCAGTACTTC.

The J gene is TRBJ1-5, the V gene TRBV27; unclear D gene. This CDR3 spans 14 amino acids. Trimming shortened V by 5 bases and J by 6 bases, and 14 bases separated the two germline ends. Germline CDR1 and CDR2: MNHEY and SMNVEV (reference sequence). The CDR3: CASSPLEEGQPQHF. DNA for the CDR3: TGTGCCAGCAGTCCCCTCGAGGAGGGTCAGCCCCAGCATTTT.

This chain joins TRBV11-2 and TRBJ1-6, with D perhaps matching TRBD1 (6 bases). Trimming cost V 4 bases and J 7 bases, with 17 bases left between them. From germline, CDR1 is SGHAT and CDR2 FQNNGV. This CDR3 has 16 residues. Here the CDR3 DNA reads TGTGCCAGCAGCTCCTCAGGGGCAATTCGGAATTCACCCCTCCACTTT. This sequence encodes CASSSSGAIRNSPLHF. Looking up the rest from reference TRBV11-2 and TRBJ1-6 gives the full variable domain: EAGVAQSPRYKIIEKRQSVAFWCNPISGHATLYWYQQILGQGPKLLIQFQNNGVVDDSQLPKDRFSAERLKGVDSTLKIQPAKLEDSAVYLCASSSSGAIRNSPLHFGNGTRLTVT.

The chain recombines TRBV4-2 with TRBJ2-3, with 15 bases matching TRBD2. The CDR3 is made up of 19 amino acids. V gave up 1 base and J gave up 3 bases; unmatched junction bases: 8. Per the germline V gene, CDR1 is LGHNA and CDR2 is YNFKEQ. The CDR3 here is CASSQGGLAGGPGTDTQYF. The CDR3 DNA sequence: TGTGCCAGCAGCCAAGGAGGACTAGCGGGAGGGCCAGGGACAGATACGCAGTATTTT.

This clone is a singleton in its sample. This chain joins TRBV15 and TRBJ2-7; TRBD2 is a possible D gene (5 bases). Germline V gene data show CDR1 as LNHNV and CDR2 as YYDKDF (reference sequence). The ends were cut back, 0 bases at V and 3 bases at J, with 12 bases in the middle. This CDR3 has 15 residues. In nucleotides, the CDR3 is TGTGCCACCAGCAGAGATTGGGCTAGCCTCTACGAGCAGTACTTC. Translated: CATSRDWASLYEQYF.

The CDR3 coding sequence is TGCGCCAGCAGCTTGGACGGGAAAAACATTCAGTACTTC. Translating gives CASSLDGKNIQYF. This chain links TRBV5-1 with TRBJ2-4; no definite D call. CDR1 and CDR2 (germline): SGHRS, YFSETQ. This CDR3 comprises 13 residues. V lost 0 bases to trimming and J lost 4 bases, with 5 bases between them.